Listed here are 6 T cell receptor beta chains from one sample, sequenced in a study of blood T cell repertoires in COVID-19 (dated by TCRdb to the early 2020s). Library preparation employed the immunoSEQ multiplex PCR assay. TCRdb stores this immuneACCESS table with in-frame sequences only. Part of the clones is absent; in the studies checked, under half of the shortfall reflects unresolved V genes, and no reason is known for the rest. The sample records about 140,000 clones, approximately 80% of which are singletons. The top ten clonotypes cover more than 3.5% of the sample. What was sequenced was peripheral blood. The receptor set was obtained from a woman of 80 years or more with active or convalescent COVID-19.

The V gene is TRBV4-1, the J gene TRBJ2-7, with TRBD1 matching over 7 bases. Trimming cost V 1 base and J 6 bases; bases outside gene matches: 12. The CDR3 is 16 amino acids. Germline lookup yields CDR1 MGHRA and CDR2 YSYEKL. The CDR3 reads CASSQATGSNQLEQYF. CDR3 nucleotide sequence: TGCGCCAGCAGCCAAGCGACAGGGTCGAATCAGCTCGAGCAGTACTTC.

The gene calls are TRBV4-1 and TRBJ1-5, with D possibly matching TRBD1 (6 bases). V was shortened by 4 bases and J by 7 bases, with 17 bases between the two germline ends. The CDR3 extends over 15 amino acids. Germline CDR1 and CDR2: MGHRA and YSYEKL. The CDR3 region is CASSRQRDIGQPQHF. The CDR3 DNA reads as TGCGCCAGCAGCCGTCAAAGGGACATTGGACAGCCCCAGCATTTT.

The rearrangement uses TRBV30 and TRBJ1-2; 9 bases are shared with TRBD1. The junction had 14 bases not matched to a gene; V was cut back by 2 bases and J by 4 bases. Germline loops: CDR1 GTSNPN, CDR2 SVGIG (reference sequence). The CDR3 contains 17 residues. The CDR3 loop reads CAWSKPGQGALSYGYTF. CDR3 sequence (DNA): TGTGCCTGGAGTAAACCGGGACAGGGCGCTTTGAGCTATGGCTACACCTTC. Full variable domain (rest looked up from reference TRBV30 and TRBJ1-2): SQTIHQWPATLVQPVGSPLSLECTVEGTSNPNLYWYRQAAGRGLQLLFYSVGIGQISSEVPQNLSASRPQDRQFILSSKKLLLSDSGFYLCAWSKPGQGALSYGYTFGSGTRLTVV.

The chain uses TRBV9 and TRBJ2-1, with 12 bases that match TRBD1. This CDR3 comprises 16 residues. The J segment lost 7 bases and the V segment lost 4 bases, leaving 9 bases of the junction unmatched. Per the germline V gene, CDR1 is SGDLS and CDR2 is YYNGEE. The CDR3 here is CASSLTPGQGANEQFF. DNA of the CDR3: TGTGCCAGCAGCCTCACCCCGGGACAGGGGGCGAATGAGCAGTTCTTC.

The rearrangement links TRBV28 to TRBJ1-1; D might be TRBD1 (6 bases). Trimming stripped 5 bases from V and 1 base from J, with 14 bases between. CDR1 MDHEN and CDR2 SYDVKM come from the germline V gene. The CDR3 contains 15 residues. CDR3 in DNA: TGTGCCAGCAGTGTACAGGGATCCTCGAACACTGAAGCTTTCTTT. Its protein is CASSVQGSSNTEAFF.

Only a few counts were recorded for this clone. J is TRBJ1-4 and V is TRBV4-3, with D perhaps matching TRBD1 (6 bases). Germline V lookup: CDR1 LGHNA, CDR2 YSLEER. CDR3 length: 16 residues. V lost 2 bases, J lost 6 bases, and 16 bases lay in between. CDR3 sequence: CASSQTTTAGDEKLFF. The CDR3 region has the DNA TGCGCCAGCAGCCAAACGACGACAGCAGGGGATGAAAAACTGTTTTTT.